Sequencing of this T cell receptor (beta chain) was carried out in a study of blood T cell repertoires in COVID-19. J lost 6 bases, V lost 6 bases, and 20 bases had no gene match. This CDR3 spans 18 amino acids. CDR1 MDHEN and CDR2 SYDVKM come from the germline V gene. The table came from immunoSEQ multiplex PCR; TCRdb's copy has only in-frame clones and leaves some out. The table has about 220,000 clones, about 85% seen once. The V call is TRBV28, the J call TRBJ1-5; TRBD1 matches 7 bases. The receptor's source is a woman in her 30s who had recovered from COVID-19. Material for sequencing was PBMCs or T cells enriched from blood (not recorded which). The chain's CDR3 is CASSANFSRQGGLQPQHF. In DNA form, the CDR3 reads TGTGCCAGCAGCGCCAACTTTAGTCGACAGGGAGGCCTTCAGCCCCAGCATTTT.